The clone carrying this TCR beta chain came up a few times. Antigen unknown. This record belongs to a study of T cells in Graves' hyperthyroidism and ophthalmopathy. The study's findings and limits: Stable hyperthyroidism and ophthalmopathy were separated using 13 V-J signatures.

RNA transcripts served as the template for amplifying TCR beta CDR3 regions. Primed by the HTBI set, a first-round RT-PCR was run on the TCR CDR3. TCRdb reprocessed the multiplex PCR reads with MiXCR, giving one entry per CDR3 protein. The sample gives about 480,000 distinct CDR3 sequences, around a fifth of which show up once; around 50% is in the top ten. Lactation, pregnancy, other autoimmune disease or uncontrolled infection led to exclusion of patients. Deletions cut 0 bases from V and 7 bases from J, with 6 bases between. In germline, CDR1 is GTSNPN, CDR2 SVGIG (reference sequence). The CDR3 length is 12 residues.

The source of this sequence is a woman between 70 and 85 years old with Graves' ophthalmopathy. The chain is built from TRBV30 and TRBJ1-4; D uncertain. The sequencing sample was made of blood. The CDR3: CAWSVTGEKLFF. The CDR3 DNA reads as TGTGCCTGGAGTGTAACTGGTGAAAAACTGTTTTTT. The full variable domain, completed using reference TRBV30 and TRBJ1-4, is SQTIHQWPATLVQPVGSPLSLECTVEGTSNPNLYWYRQAAGRGLQLLFYSVGIGQISSEVPQNLSASRPQDRQFILSSKKLLLSDSGFYLCAWSVTGEKLFFGSGTQLSVL.